This passage covers 25 T cell receptor beta chains from one sample sequenced in a study of beta chain features in type 1 diabetes (dated by TCRdb to the late 2010s). The library relied on the immunoSEQ multiplex PCR assay. The entire amount of isolated RNA was reverse transcribed using the High Capacity cDNA Reverse Transcription Kit, so the sequenced TCRB transcripts were expressed ones. TCRdb retrieved this table from immuneACCESS and kept in-frame rearrangements only. Not all clones are present; in checked studies, unresolved V genes account for under half, and no reason is known for the remainder. The sample table lists more than 350,000 clones, 11% of them with a count of one. About 0.045% of the sample is in the top ten clones. Sequencing was performed on naive CD4+ T cells from blood. The sample's cell subset or site, from its label and the paper: true naive CD4+ T cells. The receptors come from a woman aged 18-29 years in good health.

This clone was seen more than once but under ten times. The CDR3 region is CASSRGRGYTF. DNA of the CDR3: TGTGCCAGCAGCCGCGGACGGGGCTACACCTTC. This rearrangement joins TRBV7-9 to TRBJ1-2; D is ambiguous. V lost 5 bases, J lost 8 bases, and 9 bases lay in between. This CDR3 contains 11 residues. Germline-derived CDR1 and CDR2 are SEHNR and FQNEAQ (reference sequence). Supplemented by reference TRBV7-9 and TRBJ1-2, the full variable domain reads DTGVSQNPRHKITKRGQNVTFRCDPISEHNRLYWYRQTLGQGPEFLTYFQNEAQLEKSRLLSDRFSAERPKGSFSTLEIQRTEQGDSAMYLCASSRGRGYTFGSGTRLTVV.

J is TRBJ2-5 and V is TRBV5-1; D is tentatively TRBD1 or TRBD2 (5 bases each). V was cut by 4 bases and J by 3 bases, with 16 bases left in between. This CDR3 is built from 15 residues. Per germline, CDR1 SGHRS and CDR2 YFSETQ. The CDR3 here is CASSVLGDGEETQYF. The CDR3 nucleotides read TGCGCCAGCAGCGTGCTAGGGGACGGAGAAGAGACCCAGTACTTC.

This clone appeared a few times. V is TRBV9 and J is TRBJ2-7; 7 bases align to TRBD2. Trimming cost V 0 bases and J 6 bases; bases outside gene matches: 6. CDR1 SGDLS and CDR2 YYNGEE come from the germline V gene. The CDR3 consists of 14 residues. CDR3 sequence: CASSVEGGYSEQYF. CDR3 sequence (DNA): TGTGCCAGCAGCGTAGAGGGAGGGTATAGCGAGCAGTACTTC.

The rearrangement uses TRBV18 and TRBJ2-5; 8 bases agree with TRBD1. CDR3 size: 14 residues. Germline lookup yields CDR1 KGHSH and CDR2 LQKENI. The J segment lost 5 bases and the V segment lost 4 bases, leaving 6 bases of the junction unmatched. CDR3 coding DNA: TGTGCCAGCTCACGATCAGGGGGCGCGGAGACCCAGTACTTC. This encodes CASSRSGGAETQYF.

The CDR3 bases are TGTGCCAGCAGCCTTAGGAGCACAGATACGCAGTATTTT. It specifies CASSLRSTDTQYF. The chain combines TRBV6-1 with TRBJ2-3; D unresolved. Germline V lookup: CDR1 MNHNS, CDR2 SASEGT. CDR3 length equals 13 residues. V was pared by 6 bases and J by 0 bases, with 7 bases between.

CDR3 sequence reads: CASSFSAGPSYEQYF. The DNA for the CDR3 is TGTGCCAGCAGCTTCTCTGCGGGGCCCTCCTACGAGCAGTACTTC. The rearrangement links TRBV5-4 to TRBJ2-7; D perhaps matches TRBD2 (6 bases). Germline V gene sequence: CDR1 SGHNT, CDR2 YYREEE (reference sequence). The CDR3 sequence is 15 residues long. V was trimmed by 2 bases and J by 0 bases, leaving 12 bases between them.

The chain recombines TRBV5-1 with TRBJ2-3; possibly TRBD1 or TRBD2 for D (5 bases each). The CDR3 contains 13 residues. Trimming took 4 bases from V and 4 from J, leaving 10 bases between them. Looked up from germline, CDR1 is SGHRS and CDR2 is YFSETQ. CDR3 sequence (DNA): TGCGCCAGCAGCCCCGGGGCTCCAGATACGCAGTATTTT. Its protein is CASSPGAPDTQYF. The entire variable domain, with the rest obtained from reference TRBV5-1 and TRBJ2-3, is as follows: KAGVTQTPRYLIKTRGQQVTLSCSPISGHRSVSWYQQTPGQGLQFLFEYFSETQRNKGNFPGRFSGRQFSNSRSEMNVSTLELGDSALYLCASSPGAPDTQYFGPGTRLTVL.

The chain employs TRBV11-2 and TRBJ2-5; a weak D match, TRBD1 (6 bases). Germline V gives CDR1 SGHAT, CDR2 FQNNGV. V dropped 5 bases and J dropped 2 bases, with 15 bases sitting between them. The CDR3 contains 15 residues. CDR3 residues: CASSPIHGQQETQYF. The CDR3 DNA sequence: TGTGCCAGCAGCCCCATCCATGGACAGCAAGAGACCCAGTACTTC.

In this sample, this clone turned up a few times. The V call is TRBV7-2, the J call TRBJ2-7, with TRBD1 identical over 9 bases. Losses at the gene ends were 1 base for V and 3 bases for J; bases not matched to a gene: 4. CDR3 length: 15 residues. Germline V gene sequence: CDR1 SGHTA, CDR2 FQGNSA. The DNA of the CDR3 is TGTGCCAGCAGCTTAGGAGGGACAGGGAACTACGAGCAGTACTTC. Protein product: CASSLGGTGNYEQYF.

This clone was observed a few times. This chain uses TRBV6-6 with TRBJ2-3; D gene ambiguous. This CDR3 has 12 amino acids. The germline V gene has CDR1 MNHNY and CDR2 SVGAGI (reference sequence). Trimming pared 5 bases from V and 4 bases from J, leaving 7 bases between. For the CDR3, the DNA is TGTGCCAGCAGTCCAAGGGCAGATACGCAGTATTTT. This codes for CASSPRADTQYF.

This clone turned up a few times. The chain links TRBV7-2 to TRBJ2-1, with 8 bases that match TRBD2. Trimming removed 3 bases from V and 4 bases from J; junction bases left unmatched: 8. The germline gives CDR1 SGHTA, CDR2 FQGNSA. This CDR3 comprises 16 residues. Here the CDR3 DNA reads TGTGCCAGCAGCTTTAGCGGGACGGACCCTTACAATGAGCAGTTCTTC. This translates into CASSFSGTDPYNEQFF.

The genes are TRBV7-2 and TRBJ2-1; D ambiguous. CDR1 and CDR2 (germline): SGHTA, FQGNSA. Trimming shortened V by 1 base and J by 8 bases, and 3 bases separated the two germline ends. The CDR3 contains 11 residues. CDR3 residues: CASSLVYEQFF. The CDR3 DNA follows: TGTGCCAGCAGCTTAGTCTATGAGCAGTTCTTC. Together with reference TRBV7-2 and TRBJ2-1, the CDR3 gives the full variable domain: GAGVSQSPSNKVTEKGKDVELRCDPISGHTALYWYRQSLGQGLEFLIYFQGNSAPDKSGLPSDRFSAERTGGSVSTLTIQRTQQEDSAVYLCASSLVYEQFFGPGTRLTVL.

Written as DNA, the CDR3 is TGCGCCAGCAGCCGACACGACTACAATGAGCAGTTCTTC. It encodes CASSRHDYNEQFF. The V call is TRBV4-1, the J call TRBJ2-1; D unresolved. Trimming shortened V by 4 bases and J by 3 bases, and 7 bases separated the two germline ends. Per the germline V gene, CDR1 is MGHRA and CDR2 is YSYEKL. The CDR3 totals 13 residues.

This clone was observed many times. The V call is TRBV28, the J call TRBJ2-1, with TRBD1 matching 9 bases. Germline V gene sequence: CDR1 MDHEN, CDR2 SYDVKM. This CDR3 has 14 residues. The V and J ends lost 2 bases and 5 bases, in that order; junction bases with no gene match: 1. CDR3 sequence: CASSLGDRDNEQFF. In DNA form, the CDR3 reads TGTGCCAGCAGTTTAGGGGACAGGGACAATGAGCAGTTCTTC.

The chain uses TRBV7-3 and TRBJ2-5; possible D gene TRBD1, 5 bases. Trimming removed 7 bases from V and 4 bases from J, with 19 bases in between. Germline V gene sequence: CDR1 SGHTA, CDR2 FQGTGA. There are 15 residues in the CDR3. CDR3 loop: CASIIWMGLLETQYF. In DNA, the CDR3 is TGTGCCAGCATCATTTGGATGGGGCTCCTAGAGACCCAGTACTTC.

The rearrangement links TRBV29-1 to TRBJ2-1, with 10 bases aligning to TRBD1. Germline assignment: CDR1 SQVTM and CDR2 ANQGSEA. The CDR3 loop spans 14 amino acids. Trimming removed 5 bases from V and 6 bases from J; junction bases left unmatched: 7. This chain's CDR3 is CSVSGQGIFNEQFF. Written as DNA, the CDR3 is TGCAGCGTTTCGGGACAGGGGATTTTCAATGAGCAGTTCTTC.

V usage is TRBV29-1 and J usage is TRBJ2-1; 11 positions match TRBD1. Germline V gives CDR1 SQVTM, CDR2 ANQGSEA. The CDR3 has 15 residues. V shed 7 bases and J 4 bases; nucleotides not matched to a gene: 9. CDR3 in DNA: TGCAGCGCCAGAAGGACAGGGGGCAGTTACAATGAGCAGTTCTTC. Translated: CSARRTGGSYNEQFF.

This clone was found a few times. The chain links TRBV29-1 to TRBJ2-7, with 10 bases aligning to TRBD1. This CDR3 has 13 residues. Germline-derived CDR1 and CDR2 are SQVTM and ANQGSEA. J gave up 6 bases and V 7 bases, and 9 bases lay outside the gene matches. CDR3 DNA: TGCAGCGGGGAAGACAGGGGGCCCATCGAGCAGTACTTC. Protein product: CSGEDRGPIEQYF.

The rearrangement uses TRBV2 and TRBJ2-3; no reliable D call. CDR3 length equals 14 residues. V shed 9 bases and J shed 2 bases, with 15 bases lying between them. Per the germline V gene, CDR1 is SNHLY and CDR2 is FYNNEI. DNA for the CDR3: TGTGCCAGTAGTTTACCCGGGTCCACAGATACGCAGTATTTT. Its protein is CASSLPGSTDTQYF. Complete variable domain (other parts from reference TRBV2 and TRBJ2-3): EPEVTQTPSHQVTQMGQEVILRCVPISNHLYFYWYRQILGQKVEFLVSFYNNEISEKSEIFDDQFSVERPDGSNFTLKIRSTKLEDSAMYFCASSLPGSTDTQYFGPGTRLTVL.

The chain couples TRBV29-1 to TRBJ1-4; 8 bases align to TRBD1. The CDR3 loop spans 13 amino acids. Germline V gives CDR1 SQVTM, CDR2 ANQGSEA. V shed 3 bases, J shed 7 bases, and the junction held 4 bases outside the gene matches. DNA of the CDR3: TGCAGCGTTGAGCAGGGGGCGGCTGAAAAACTGTTTTTT. Protein: CSVEQGAAEKLFF.

This chain links TRBV2 with TRBJ1-5; tentatively, D is TRBD1 (5 bases). In germline, CDR1 is SNHLY, CDR2 FYNNEI. V gave up 4 bases and J gave up 7 bases, with 11 bases separating them. CDR3 length: 13 amino acids. The CDR3 coding sequence is TGTGCCAGCAGTGCCAGACAGAGGCAGCCCCAGCATTTT. Its protein is CASSARQRQPQHF.

The genes are TRBV28 and TRBJ1-5; D call uncertain. V lost 6 bases, J lost 6 bases, and 12 bases lay in between. CDR3 size: 13 residues. Germline CDR1 and CDR2: MDHEN and SYDVKM. The DNA for the CDR3 is TGTGCCAGCAGATATGGATTCGTTCAGCCCCAGCATTTT. It translates to CASRYGFVQPQHF.

As DNA, the CDR3 is TGCAGCGTTTGGACCGGGACAGGTTTTCCAGATACGCAGTATTTT. As protein: CSVWTGTGFPDTQYF. V and J are TRBV29-1 and TRBJ2-3; TRBD1 agrees at 8 bases. Germline V lookup: CDR1 SQVTM, CDR2 ANQGSEA. CDR3 length equals 15 residues. V was pared by 5 bases and J by 4 bases, with 11 bases of the junction left unmatched.

The chain recombines TRBV6-6 with TRBJ2-3; D is uncertain. The CDR3 runs 14 residues. Per germline, CDR1 MNHNY and CDR2 SVGAGI (reference sequence). The germline V and J ends were trimmed by 5 bases and 0 bases, with 9 bases remaining between them. The CDR3 bases are TGTGCCAGCAGTCACGGACGGAGCACAGATACGCAGTATTTT. Residues: CASSHGRSTDTQYF.

This clone was observed a few times. The rearrangement links TRBV7-3 to TRBJ1-1, with no clear D. CDR3 length equals 14 residues. V was cut by 2 bases and J by 2 bases, with 9 bases left in between. Germline V gives CDR1 SGHTA, CDR2 FQGTGA. The CDR3 here is CASSLSSDNTEAFF. CDR3 DNA sequence: TGTGCCAGCAGCTTATCATCGGACAACACTGAAGCTTTCTTT.